This is a list of T cell receptor beta chains from one sample in a study of T cells after somatic rescue of genetic block. Profiled with immunoSEQ multiplex PCR; TCRdb holds only in-frame clones, not every one. The sample shows 110,000 or so clones, around 90% of them seen only once. Input material: peripheral blood mononuclear cells (PBMCs). Every receptor here comes from a woman younger than 35. The CDR3 runs from the conserved cysteine through the conserved F or W. The order of the fields is CDR3 DNA, CDR3 protein, J gene, V gene, D gene, clone size. The D gene is left open where the match is weak. Clone size appears in some rows only: once, few, many, or a class for an expanded clone.

TGTGCCAGCAGTTTATCGAAGACAGGGGGAAACGGCTACACCTTC	CASSLSKTGGNGYTF	TRBJ1-2	TRBV27	TRBD1	few
TGCGCCAGCACCCTTAGGGGCGGGGGTGTGGCAGATACGCAGTATTTT	CASTLRGGGVADTQYF	TRBJ2-3	TRBV5-1	TRBD2	once
TGTGCCAGCAGCTCCAAGACAGGGGAAACTGAAGCTTTCTTT	CASSSKTGETEAFF	TRBJ1-1	TRBV7-9	TRBD1	NA
TGCAGTGCCCCTTCAACAGATACGCAGTATTTT	CSAPSTDTQYF	TRBJ2-3	TRBV20-1	NA	NA
TGTGCCTGGAGTACGGGCTCTGGAAACACCATATATTTT	CAWSTGSGNTIYF	TRBJ1-3	TRBV30	NA	NA
TGTGCCAGCAGCGTAGGTGGGGGGCCTGAGACCCAGTACTTC	CASSVGGGPETQYF	TRBJ2-5	TRBV9	NA	NA
TGTGCCAGCAGCGCCGGGACAGGGCACGAAAAACTGTTTTTT	CASSAGTGHEKLFF	TRBJ1-4	TRBV6-1	TRBD1	NA
TGTGCCAGCAGTGAATCAGGAACCTACAATGAGCAGTTCTTC	CASSESGTYNEQFF	TRBJ2-1	TRBV25-1	NA	NA
TGTGCCAGCAGTTGGCGGGGCAACACTGAAGCTTTCTTT	CASSWRGNTEAFF	TRBJ1-1	TRBV7-9	NA	once
TGTGCCAGCAGCTTGGATAGCGCTACAGGTCTCGAGCAGTACTTC	CASSLDSATGLEQYF	TRBJ2-7	TRBV5-5	NA	NA
TGTGCCAGCAGCGCTAATGTAGTGGCCGGGGAGCTGTTTTTT	CASSANVVAGELFF	TRBJ2-2	TRBV9	NA	NA
TGTGCCAGCAGTTCCGGGACAGGGGGCAATAATGAAAAACTGTTTTTT	CASSSGTGGNNEKLFF	TRBJ1-4	TRBV28	TRBD1	once
TGTGCCAGCAGTGAACTATCCAGGGAATCAATGGAGCCCCAGCATTTT	CASSELSRESMEPQHF	TRBJ1-5	TRBV6-1	NA	NA
TGTGCCAGCAGCCAAGAGGCTACGGAAGCTTTCTTT	CASSQEATEAFF	TRBJ1-1	TRBV7-9	NA	NA
TGTGCCAGCAGCTTCAGGGGGCTTTACAATGAGCAGTTCTTC	CASSFRGLYNEQFF	TRBJ2-1	TRBV11-2	TRBD1	once
TGTGCCAGCAGCTTCGGCGGGGCTAGCACAGATACGCAGTATTTT	CASSFGGASTDTQYF	TRBJ2-3	TRBV7-2	NA	NA
TGTGCCAGCAGCCCTGGAACCGGGACAGGAAACACTGAAGCTTTCTTT	CASSPGTGTGNTEAFF	TRBJ1-1	TRBV11-3	TRBD1	NA
TGCGCCAGCAGGCCCGGGTTATCAGCAGCAGATACGCAGTATTTT	CASRPGLSAADTQYF	TRBJ2-3	TRBV4-3	NA	NA